Sequencing of this T cell receptor beta chain was carried out in a study of blood T cell repertoires in COVID-19. Looking at the study overall: Material from acute and convalescent COVID-19 was sourced from the United States, Italy and Spain. T cells, B-cell-depleted T cells, or PBMCs provided the cDNA or gDNA that served as material.

As handled by the study authors: Counts of nucleated cells, estimated from reference gene primer amplification, were obtained. Only in-frame clones appear in the TCRdb table, and some are missing; sequencing was by immunoSEQ multiplex PCR. V, J and clone size reflect that table, while D and trimming were determined from the DNA. The data contain about 120,000 clones, 85% to 90% of them singletons. The CDR3 spans 14 residues. The V segment lost 6 bases and the J segment 3 bases; nucleotides outside the gene matches: 5. The germline V gene has CDR1 SQVTM and CDR2 ANQGSEA. The chain joins TRBV29-1 to TRBJ1-1; 12 nucleotides align to TRBD1. The sample comprised peripheral blood. This TCR was recovered from a woman aged 65 to 85 with acute or convalescent COVID-19. This CDR3 reads CSVGTGGPYTEAFF. CDR3 nucleotides: TGCAGCGTAGGGACAGGGGGCCCCTACACTGAAGCTTTCTTT.